The 14 T cell receptor beta chains listed next were all sequenced from one sample in a study of blood T cell repertoires in COVID-19. Profiling relied on immunoSEQ multiplex PCR, and the TCRdb table lists in-frame clones only, not all of them. The sample shows about 130,000 clones, approximately 80% of them seen only once. Sequencing was carried out using peripheral blood. These receptors came from a man between 65 and 80 years old with acute or convalescent COVID-19.

V usage is TRBV5-4 and J usage is TRBJ2-2; possible D gene TRBD1, 5 bases. V was clipped by 3 bases and J by 6 bases, with 6 bases between them. This CDR3 spans 12 amino acids. In germline, CDR1 is SGHNT, CDR2 YYREEE (reference sequence). The CDR3 spells CASSSRAGELFF. The CDR3 nucleotides are TGTGCCAGCAGCTCCAGGGCCGGGGAGCTGTTTTTT. The full variable domain, rest sourced from reference TRBV5-4 and TRBJ2-2, is ETGVTQSPTHLIKTRGQQVTLRCSSQSGHNTVSWYQQALGQGPQFIFQYYREEENGRGNFPPRFSGLQFPNYSSELNVNALELDDSALYLCASSSRAGELFFGEGSRLTVL.

The count of this clone is one. The chain recombines TRBV2 with TRBJ2-5; the match to TRBD1 covers 7 bases. This CDR3 region has 11 residues. Germline lookup yields CDR1 SNHLY and CDR2 FYNNEI. The V segment lost 10 bases and the J segment 11 bases; nucleotides outside the gene matches: 10. The CDR3: CAMGQGVGQYF. In DNA form, the CDR3 reads TGTGCCATGGGTCAGGGGGTAGGACAGTACTTC.

The V gene is TRBV2, the J gene TRBJ1-3; D remains ambiguous. The germline CDR1 and CDR2 sequences are SNHLY and FYNNEI. The CDR3 loop spans 15 amino acids. Trimming pared 0 bases from V and 0 bases from J, leaving 6 bases between. The DNA of the CDR3 is TGTGCCAGCAGTGAAGCCGAGGGCTCTGGAAACACCATATATTTT. Amino acids: CASSEAEGSGNTIYF.

The rearrangement joins TRBV28 to TRBJ2-1; 9 bases map to TRBD2. There are 16 residues in the CDR3. Germline values: CDR1 MDHEN, CDR2 SYDVKM. J gave up 9 bases and V 2 bases, and 11 bases lay outside the gene matches. CDR3 nucleotide sequence: TGTGCCAGCAGTTTAGTATCTAGCGGGGATCGAGGTGAGCAGTTCTTC. It is translated as CASSLVSSGDRGEQFF.

V and J are TRBV6-5 and TRBJ1-2; 11 bases line up with TRBD1. The ends lost 6 bases at V and 5 bases at J; junction bases unmatched: 8. The V gene's germline CDR1 is MNHEY and CDR2 SVGAGI. The CDR3 extends over 15 amino acids. In DNA, the CDR3 is TGTGCCAGCAGCAGAGGGACAGGGGGGAGGTATGGCTACACCTTC. The encoded protein is CASSRGTGGRYGYTF.

V gene TRBV6-5 combines with J gene TRBJ1-2; tentative D call: TRBD1 (6 bases). V was trimmed by 11 bases and J by 2 bases, leaving 15 bases between them. Germline CDR1 MNHEY, CDR2 SVGAGI. CDR3 size: 13 residues. DNA for the CDR3: TGTGCCGGACAGAAGACAGTGAACTATGGCTACACCTTC. It yields the protein CAGQKTVNYGYTF.

This clone was found a few times. The gene calls are TRBV7-9 and TRBJ1-1; D is unclear. V lost 7 bases, J lost 0 bases, and 9 bases lay in between. Germline V gene data show CDR1 as SEHNR and CDR2 as FQNEAQ (reference sequence). The CDR3 sequence is 13 residues long. CDR3 loop: CASTGELNTEAFF. The CDR3 nucleotides read TGTGCCAGCACCGGGGAGCTGAACACTGAAGCTTTCTTT.

This rearrangement joins TRBV6-5 to TRBJ1-4, with unresolved D. The V gene lost 6 bases and the J gene lost 4 bases, with 9 bases spanning the gap. From germline, CDR1 is MNHEY and CDR2 SVGAGI. This CDR3 contains 13 residues. CDR3 sequence reads: CASSPEINEKLFF. CDR3 nucleotide sequence: TGTGCCAGCAGCCCCGAGATTAATGAAAAACTGTTTTTT.

This chain connects TRBV5-1 to TRBJ2-1; 10 bases match TRBD1. The CDR3 loop spans 15 amino acids. The V segment lost 5 bases and the J segment 0 bases; nucleotides outside the gene matches: 2. Germline lookup yields CDR1 SGHRS and CDR2 YFSETQ. The CDR3 DNA follows: TGCGCCAGCAGGGGACAGGGGAGCTCCTACAATGAGCAGTTCTTC. It is translated as CASRGQGSSYNEQFF. The whole variable domain, filled in from reference TRBV5-1 and TRBJ2-1, reads KAGVTQTPRYLIKTRGQQVTLSCSPISGHRSVSWYQQTPGQGLQFLFEYFSETQRNKGNFPGRFSGRQFSNSRSEMNVSTLELGDSALYLCASRGQGSSYNEQFFGPGTRLTVL.

V usage is TRBV6-5 and J usage is TRBJ2-5; TRBD2 matches 12 bases. Germline CDR1 is MNHEY and CDR2 is SVGAGI. The CDR3 is 13 amino acids. V trimming: 7 bases; J trimming: 5 bases; junction bases outside the gene matches: 2. The CDR3 protein is CASNLAGGETQYF. The CDR3 nucleotides are TGTGCCAGCAACCTAGCGGGGGGGGAGACCCAGTACTTC.

This chain joins TRBV28 and TRBJ1-3; D is undetermined. CDR1 is MDHEN, CDR2 SYDVKM, per germline. The CDR3 has 15 residues. The V end lost 7 bases, the J end lost 0 bases, and 13 bases lay between the germline ends. CDR3 sequence (DNA): TGTGCCAGCACGGCAGGTCTTCTCTCTGGAAACACCATATATTTT. Protein product: CASTAGLLSGNTIYF. The full variable domain, completed using reference TRBV28 and TRBJ1-3, is DVKVTQSSRYLVKRTGEKVFLECVQDMDHENMFWYRQDPGLGLRLIYFSYDVKMKEKGDIPEGYSVSREKKERFSLILESASTNQTSMYLCASTAGLLSGNTIYFGEGSWLTVV.

The chain combines TRBV30 with TRBJ2-2, with a tentative D call TRBD2 (6 bases). V lost 4 bases and J lost 4, with 19 bases in between. The CDR3 sequence is 16 residues long. CDR1 is GTSNPN and CDR2 is SVGIG in the germline V gene (reference sequence). CDR3 residues: CAWNRRGMGATGELFF. As DNA, the CDR3 is TGTGCCTGGAACCGGCGGGGCATGGGAGCCACCGGGGAGCTGTTTTTT.

The V call is TRBV5-1, the J call TRBJ2-7; TRBD1 agrees at 8 bases. The CDR3 has 15 residues. With V trimmed by 2 bases and J by 3 bases, 7 bases remained unmatched. CDR1 SGHRS and CDR2 YFSETQ come from the germline V gene. The CDR3 reads CASSLYTGGGYEQYF. CDR3 coding DNA: TGCGCCAGCAGCTTATATACAGGGGGAGGCTACGAGCAGTACTTC.

This chain's CDR3 is CASSPTSGGAYEQYF. As DNA, the CDR3 is TGTGCCAGCAGCCCCACTAGCGGGGGAGCCTACGAGCAGTACTTC. The rearrangement links TRBV7-3 to TRBJ2-7, with 11 bases that match TRBD2. Germline lookup yields CDR1 SGHTA and CDR2 FQGTGA. V gave up 5 bases and J gave up 2 bases; unmatched junction bases: 5. The CDR3 length is 15 residues.